The 18 T cell receptor beta chains in this list originate from one sample, sequenced in a study of vaccination and CD4 T cells after COVID-19. Their target antigens are unknown. The treatment was: roughly 10-day PBMC culture with coronavirus spike peptide pools or control peptides (ViraFEST assay). The Oncomine TCR Beta short-read assay sequenced DNA from cultured CD4+ T cells. TCRdb fed the PCR reads into MiXCR, producing one record per CDR3 protein. This table has 9,500 to 15,000 distinct CDR3 sequences, around 40% appearing once. Input material: cultured CD4+ T cells from blood. The receptor set was obtained from a human donor with COVID-19.

Notes on this clonotype: Compared with germline, one end of the junction differs, possibly owing to a read error. The J gene is TRBJ2-2, the V gene TRBV29-1; no clear D gene. The CDR3 loop spans 11 amino acids. The V gene's germline CDR1 is SQVTM and CDR2 ANQGSEA. Here the CDR3 reads CSTGRAGELFF. In DNA form, the CDR3 reads TGCAGCACCGGCCGAGCCGGTGAGCTGTTTTTT.

The CDR3 loop reads CASSPGAGGRLYNEQFF. The CDR3 DNA is TGTGCCAGCAGCCCAGGAGCGGGGGGGCGTCTCTACAATGAGCAGTTCTTC. The chain joins TRBV6-4 to TRBJ2-1; 10 positions match TRBD2. Germline-derived CDR1 and CDR2 are MRHNA and SNTAGT. The CDR3 is made up of 17 amino acids. The ends lost 6 bases at V and 3 bases at J; junction bases unmatched: 11.

This clonotype was seen more than once but under ten times. The CDR3 DNA reads as TGTGCCAGCAGTCGGCAGGGCTTTGGTGGCTACACCTTC. It specifies CASSRQGFGGYTF. The chain carries TRBV6-1 and TRBJ1-2; weak D call: TRBD1 (5 bases). Germline values: CDR1 MNHNS, CDR2 SASEGT. V gave up 5 bases and J gave up 7 bases, with 14 bases separating them. The CDR3 loop spans 13 amino acids.

This clonotype has just a few counts. V usage is TRBV11-2 and J usage is TRBJ2-2; D uncertain. CDR1 SGHAT and CDR2 FQNNGV come from the germline V gene. This CDR3 has 15 residues. The V and J ends lost 5 bases and 0 bases respectively, with 10 bases between them. The CDR3 coding sequence is TGTGCCAGCAGCCAGGACGGCGCGAACACCGGGGAGCTGTTTTTT. It yields the protein CASSQDGANTGELFF.

V and J are TRBV11-3 and TRBJ1-2; D is undetermined. The germline V and J ends were trimmed by 1 base and 7 bases, with 7 bases remaining between them. CDR1 and CDR2 (germline): SGHNT, YENEEA. The CDR3 totals 12 residues. The CDR3 bases are TGTGCCAGCAGCTTAGCCAGTGGTGGCTACACCTTC. Translating gives CASSLASGGYTF. Full variable domain (outside the CDR3, taken from reference TRBV11-3 and TRBJ1-2): EAGVVQSPRYKIIEKKQPVAFWCNPISGHNTLYWYLQNLGQGPELLIRYENEEAVDDSQLPKDRFSAERLKGVDSTLKIQPAELGDSAVYLCASSLASGGYTFGSGTRLTVV.

This clonotype has only a few counts. Here the CDR3 reads CASSFSKGLAGGVYEQYF. The CDR3 DNA reads as TGTGCCAGCAGCTTCTCCAAAGGCCTAGCGGGGGGAGTATACGAGCAGTACTTC. The chain carries TRBV11-3 and TRBJ2-7, with 11 bases that match TRBD2. Germline V gives CDR1 SGHNT, CDR2 YENEEA. V was pared by 3 bases and J by 4 bases, with 14 bases of the junction left unmatched. The CDR3 has 18 residues.

The gene calls are TRBV6-1 and TRBJ2-7; 8 bases align to TRBD1. The CDR3 has 12 amino acids. From germline, CDR1 is MNHNS and CDR2 SASEGT. J lost 6 bases, V lost 6 bases, and 4 bases had no gene match. The CDR3 bases are TGTGCCAGCAGCATTACAGGGGGCGAGCAGTACTTC. Translation: CASSITGGEQYF.

This clonotype was detected a few times. The gene calls are TRBV27 and TRBJ2-5; the match to TRBD2 covers 11 bases. CDR3 length equals 18 residues. Trimming removed 3 bases from V and 1 base from J; junction bases left unmatched: 10. Germline assignment: CDR1 MNHEY and CDR2 SMNVEV (reference sequence). CDR3 DNA sequence: TGTGCCAGCAGTTTCTTAATACCTAGCGGGGGGCGCCAAGAGACCCAGTACTTC. Translated: CASSFLIPSGGRQETQYF.

The V gene is TRBV20-1, the J gene TRBJ2-5, with 9 bases lining up with TRBD2. The CDR3 totals 13 residues. V dropped 4 bases and J dropped 6; count of bases not matched to a gene: 6. Per the germline V gene, CDR1 is DFQATT and CDR2 is SNEGSKA (reference sequence). DNA for the CDR3: TGCAGTGCTAAAACCGGGACTAGCAAGACCCAGTACTTC. Protein product: CSAKTGTSKTQYF.

The chain recombines TRBV6-1 with TRBJ2-5; a possible D gene is TRBD1 (6 bases). V lost 6 bases and J 5 bases, leaving 16 bases between the germline ends. The CDR3 consists of 14 residues. CDR1 and CDR2 from the germline V gene are MNHNS and SASEGT. CDR3 bases: TGTGCCAGCAGCCGACAGGCTCCTCTGGAGACCCAGTACTTC. Its translation: CASSRQAPLETQYF.

The V and J genes are TRBV5-1 and TRBJ1-1; 8 bases match TRBD1. The germline V gene encodes CDR1 SGHRS and CDR2 YFSETQ. The CDR3 covers 12 residues. V shed 5 bases and J 12 bases; nucleotides not matched to a gene: 9. The CDR3 reads CASSSTGGLTFF. DNA for the CDR3: TGCGCCAGCAGTTCAACAGGGGGTTTAACTTTCTTT.

The chain carries TRBV11-3 and TRBJ2-1, with D possibly matching TRBD2 (5 bases). Looked up from germline, CDR1 is SGHNT and CDR2 is YENEEA. V lost 6 bases, J lost 5 bases, and 14 bases lay in between. This CDR3 has 14 residues. The CDR3 bases are TGTGCCAGCAGACGGCGGGTCCAGGACAATGAGCAGTTCTTC. Residues: CASRRRVQDNEQFF.

This sequence joins TRBV19 and TRBJ2-2; D unresolved. Trimming removed 1 base at V and 0 bases at J, with 3 bases between. The CDR3 totals 14 residues. Germline assignment: CDR1 LNHDA and CDR2 SQIVND (reference sequence). The CDR3 spells CASSIGTNTGELFF. CDR3 in DNA: TGTGCCAGTAGTATAGGAACGAACACCGGGGAGCTGTTTTTT.

By share, this clonotype counts as medium-sized. The chain joins TRBV11-2 to TRBJ2-3; tentatively, D is TRBD1 (5 bases). Trimming left V 1 base short and J 4 bases short, with 6 bases between. CDR3 length: 13 amino acids. Germline lookup yields CDR1 SGHAT and CDR2 FQNNGV. The CDR3 nucleotides are TGTGCCAGCAGCTTAGCAGGGCCAGATACGCAGTATTTT. It translates to CASSLAGPDTQYF.

The genes are TRBV24-1 and TRBJ1-2, with TRBD1 as a possible D gene (5 bases). The CDR3 extends over 14 amino acids. V was pared by 7 bases and J by 5 bases, with 16 bases between. The germline gives CDR1 KGHDR, CDR2 SFDVKD. The CDR3 region is CATREIRDGYGYTF. The CDR3, as DNA: TGTGCCACCAGGGAGATAAGGGACGGATATGGCTACACCTTC.

V gene TRBV15 combines with J gene TRBJ1-6; D is unclear. Trimming left V 6 bases short and J 5 bases short, with 8 bases between. CDR3 length: 13 residues. Per the germline V gene, CDR1 is LNHNV and CDR2 is YYDKDF (reference sequence). The chain's CDR3 is CATSPENNSPLHF. CDR3 bases: TGTGCCACCAGTCCGGAGAATAATTCACCCCTCCACTTT.

This clonotype occurred a few times. The V gene is TRBV27, the J gene TRBJ2-7, with TRBD1 matching over 8 bases. This CDR3 contains 16 residues. Germline-derived CDR1 and CDR2 are MNHEY and SMNVEV (reference sequence). V trimming: 4 bases; J trimming: 1 base; junction bases outside the gene matches: 9. CDR3 sequence: CASSSARDRRSYEQYF. In nucleotides, the CDR3 is TGTGCCAGCAGTTCAGCCCGGGACAGGAGATCCTACGAGCAGTACTTC.

This clonotype ranks as medium-sized. The rearrangement joins TRBV27 to TRBJ1-5; no clear D. Germline CDR1 and CDR2: MNHEY and SMNVEV (reference sequence). The CDR3 spans 14 residues. Trimming cost V 6 bases and J 9 bases, with 18 bases left between them. The DNA for the CDR3 is TGTGCCAGCAGCCTCGACCGCGCAGCGGGGCCCCAGCATTTT. Protein: CASSLDRAAGPQHF.